These 26 T cell receptor beta chains share one sample of origin, sequenced in a study of blood T cell repertoires in COVID-19. Here immunoSEQ multiplex PCR was the method, and the copy in TCRdb shows in-frame clones only, minus some. This table has 250,000 to 400,000 clones, around 87% appearing once. The sample was peripheral blood. The receptors shown here come from a man in his forties or fifties with active or convalescent COVID-19.

The chain is built from TRBV9 and TRBJ2-7, with a weak D call TRBD1 (6 bases). There are 15 residues in the CDR3. V shed 0 bases and J shed 4 bases, with 14 bases lying between them. Per germline, CDR1 SGDLS and CDR2 YYNGEE. This CDR3 is CASSVGSGVWYEQYF. The CDR3 nucleotides read TGTGCCAGCAGCGTAGGGTCAGGGGTATGGTACGAGCAGTACTTC.

V and J are TRBV10-3 and TRBJ2-3, with 7 nucleotides matching TRBD1. V was clipped by 5 bases and J by 7 bases; unmatched bases: 18. The V gene's germline CDR1 is ENHRY and CDR2 SYGVKD. This CDR3 has 17 residues. CDR3 coding DNA: TGTGCCATCAGTAACTACAGGGGTGGAAGTTCCCAGAATACGCAGTATTTT. Translating gives CAISNYRGGSSQNTQYF.

For the CDR3, the DNA is TGTGCCAGCAGCAATGACTATTACGAGCAGTACTTC. Translating gives CASSNDYYEQYF. The chain uses TRBV7-9 and TRBJ2-7, with a tentative D call TRBD2 (5 bases). V was trimmed by 5 bases and J by 4 bases, leaving 9 bases between them. The length of the CDR3 is 12 residues. CDR1 is SEHNR and CDR2 is FQNEAQ in the germline V gene (reference sequence). Drawing the rest from reference TRBV7-9 and TRBJ2-7, the complete variable domain is DTGVSQNPRHKITKRGQNVTFRCDPISEHNRLYWYRQTLGQGPEFLTYFQNEAQLEKSRLLSDRFSAERPKGSFSTLEIQRTEQGDSAMYLCASSNDYYEQYFGPGTRLTVT.

The genes are TRBV28 and TRBJ1-5, with D maybe TRBD1 (6 bases). The CDR3 spans 15 residues. Germline loops: CDR1 MDHEN, CDR2 SYDVKM. Trimming removed 7 bases from V and 3 bases from J, with 16 bases in between. In DNA form, the CDR3 reads TGTGCCAGCACCATTAGGACAGTACTCAATCAGCCCCAGCATTTT. Translated: CASTIRTVLNQPQHF. The full variable domain, its missing parts supplied by reference TRBV28 and TRBJ1-5, is DVKVTQSSRYLVKRTGEKVFLECVQDMDHENMFWYRQDPGLGLRLIYFSYDVKMKEKGDIPEGYSVSREKKERFSLILESASTNQTSMYLCASTIRTVLNQPQHFGDGTRLSIL.

The chain recombines TRBV30 with TRBJ1-2; possibly TRBD1 for D (5 bases). This CDR3 is 13 amino acids long. Trimming took off 5 bases at V and 1 base at J, with 11 bases between the two ends. CDR1 and CDR2 from the germline V gene are GTSNPN and SVGIG (reference sequence). The DNA for the CDR3 is TGTGCCTGGGGGGCGCGGTTTAACTATGGCTACACCTTC. Translation: CAWGARFNYGYTF.

The chain joins TRBV3-1 (or the pseudogene TRBV3-2) to TRBJ1-5; 7 nucleotides align to TRBD1. The CDR3 loop spans 15 amino acids. The junction had 6 bases not matched to a gene; V was cut back by 4 bases and J by 3 bases. CDR1 is LGHDT and CDR2 is YNNKEL in the germline V gene (reference sequence). CDR3 sequence reads: CASSPVGGPNQPQHF. CDR3 sequence (DNA): TGTGCCAGCAGCCCTGTAGGGGGCCCCAATCAGCCCCAGCATTTT.

The chain employs TRBV4-1 and TRBJ2-1; 8 bases are a match to TRBD2. This CDR3 has 15 residues. With 0 bases clipped from V and 9 bases from J, the junction kept 7 bases outside the gene matches. CDR1 is MGHRA, CDR2 YSYEKL, per germline. The DNA of the CDR3 is TGCGCCAGCAGCCAAGAAGCGGGAGCGACAGGTGAGCAGTTCTTC. The encoded protein is CASSQEAGATGEQFF.

This chain connects TRBV28 to TRBJ1-3, with no clear D. The germline V gene encodes CDR1 MDHEN and CDR2 SYDVKM. With 6 bases removed from V and 3 bases from J, the gap between germline ends came to 15 bases. CDR3 length: 15 amino acids. CDR3: CASSPKREDGNTIYF. CDR3 nucleotide sequence: TGTGCCAGCAGCCCCAAAAGGGAGGATGGAAACACCATATATTTT.

The chain links TRBV6-5 to TRBJ1-5; 7 positions match TRBD1. The germline V gene encodes CDR1 MNHEY and CDR2 SVGAGI. This CDR3 is built from 14 residues. The junction had 10 bases not matched to a gene; V was cut back by 5 bases and J by 9 bases. CDR3: CASSHRDREGPQHF. The CDR3 coding sequence is TGTGCCAGCAGTCACCGGGACAGAGAGGGGCCCCAGCATTTT.

V and J are TRBV4-1 and TRBJ2-5; TRBD2 aligns across 7 bases. The CDR3 is 16 residues long. V was clipped by 1 base and J by 2 bases; unmatched bases: 7. The germline gives CDR1 MGHRA, CDR2 YSYEKL. The CDR3 nucleotides are TGCGCCAGCAGCCAAGGTAGCGGGTCCTTTCAAGAGACCCAGTACTTC. It codes for CASSQGSGSFQETQYF.

V usage is TRBV7-2 and J usage is TRBJ2-3; tentatively, D is TRBD2 (7 bases). V was pared by 5 bases and J by 1 base, with 16 bases between. This CDR3 has 16 amino acids. CDR1 is SGHTA and CDR2 is FQGNSA in the germline V gene. Here the CDR3 reads CASSLTGGRGTDTQYF. The DNA for the CDR3 is TGTGCCAGCAGCCTCACCGGGGGGCGTGGCACAGATACGCAGTATTTT.

This sequence joins TRBV5-1 and TRBJ1-2, with 7 bases fitting TRBD1. V lost 4 bases to trimming and J lost 8 bases; unmatched junction nucleotides: 11. In germline, CDR1 is SGHRS, CDR2 YFSETQ. The CDR3 has 14 residues. The CDR3 sequence: CASSTLQGEGGYTF. The CDR3 coding sequence is TGCGCCAGCAGCACCCTCCAGGGGGAAGGGGGCTACACCTTC.

The chain employs TRBV30 and TRBJ2-5, with 7 bases identical to TRBD1. Trimming at V came to 5 bases and at J to 4 bases, leaving 10 bases not matched to a gene. The CDR3 totals 14 residues. Germline loops: CDR1 GTSNPN, CDR2 SVGIG (reference sequence). This CDR3 reads CAWDLQGVGETQYF. In DNA form, the CDR3 reads TGTGCCTGGGACCTGCAGGGGGTGGGAGAGACCCAGTACTTC.

The chain joins TRBV27 to TRBJ2-5; D not resolved. The germline CDR1 and CDR2 sequences are MNHEY and SMNVEV (reference sequence). The CDR3 sequence is 13 residues long. V was shortened by 6 bases and J by 2 bases, with 10 bases between the two germline ends. For the CDR3, the DNA is TGTGCCAGCAGGCCGTCGGGTCAAGAGACCCAGTACTTC. It translates to CASRPSGQETQYF.

The chain combines TRBV6-2 or TRBV6-3 with TRBJ2-7; the match to TRBD1 covers 8 bases. V shed 2 bases, J shed 3 bases, and the junction held 6 bases outside the gene matches. The CDR3 consists of 15 residues. Germline assignment: CDR1 MNHEY and CDR2 SVGEGT. The CDR3 loop reads CASSYGTGLFYEQYF. The CDR3 bases are TGTGCCAGCAGTTACGGGACAGGACTATTCTACGAGCAGTACTTC.

V and J are TRBV18 and TRBJ2-1; 10 nucleotides align to TRBD1. This CDR3 contains 16 residues. V trimming: 3 bases; J trimming: 6 bases; junction bases outside the gene matches: 8. Germline V gene lookup returns CDR1 KGHSH and CDR2 LQKENI. CDR3 sequence reads: CASSPRWTGGINEQFF. The CDR3 DNA reads TGTGCCAGCTCACCCCGGTGGACAGGGGGTATCAATGAGCAGTTCTTC.

The chain has TRBV10-3 and TRBJ2-6, with D unresolved. The V gene lost 4 bases and the J gene lost 0 bases, with 10 bases spanning the gap. The CDR3 runs to 16 residues. The germline gives CDR1 ENHRY, CDR2 SYGVKD. The CDR3 DNA follows: TGTGCCATCAGTGGAAGCCAGGCCTCTGGGGCCAACGTCCTGACTTTC. It yields the protein CAISGSQASGANVLTF.

This rearrangement joins TRBV11-2 to TRBJ2-7, with D possibly being TRBD1 (6 bases). From germline, CDR1 is SGHAT and CDR2 FQNNGV. V lost 3 bases to trimming and J lost 2 bases, with 14 bases between them. The CDR3 covers 15 residues. CDR3 loop: CASSLATGSPYEQYF. Here the CDR3 DNA reads TGTGCCAGCAGCTTGGCAACAGGGAGTCCCTACGAGCAGTACTTC.

This clone was detected only a few times. The chain is built from TRBV11-2 and TRBJ2-7; 9 bases are shared with TRBD2. J was trimmed by 10 bases and V by 1 base; bases with no gene match: 8. CDR1 is SGHAT and CDR2 is FQNNGV in the germline V gene. There are 14 residues in the CDR3. The CDR3 region has the DNA TGTGCCAGCAGCTTAGGGGTAGCGGGAGAAGAACAGTACTTC. Translating gives CASSLGVAGEEQYF.

V usage is TRBV25-1 and J usage is TRBJ2-6; 7 bases fit TRBD1. This CDR3 region has 16 residues. V dropped 7 bases and J dropped 1; count of bases not matched to a gene: 7. Germline V CDR1 and CDR2: MGHDK, SYGVNS. Written as DNA, the CDR3 is TGTGCCAGCATCGGGACAGTTTCGTCTGGGGCCAACGTCCTGACTTTC. This sequence encodes CASIGTVSSGANVLTF. Full variable domain (missing parts from reference TRBV25-1 and TRBJ2-6): EADIYQTPRYLVIGTGKKITLECSQTMGHDKMYWYQQDPGMELHLIHYSYGVNSTEKGDLSSESTVSRIRTEHFPLTLESARPSHTSQYLCASIGTVSSGANVLTFGAGSRLTVL.

This chain connects TRBV18 to TRBJ2-7, with TRBD1 matching 11 bases. The CDR3 length is 15 residues. CDR1 is KGHSH, CDR2 LQKENI, per germline. Losses at the gene ends were 2 bases for V and 5 bases for J; bases not matched to a gene: 5. The DNA of the CDR3 is TGTGCCAGCTCACCAACGGACAGGGGGCACCACGAGCAGTACTTC. Residues: CASSPTDRGHHEQYF. Combining the CDR3 with reference TRBV18 and TRBJ2-7 gives the whole variable domain NAGVMQNPRHLVRRRGQEARLRCSPMKGHSHVYWYRQLPEEGLKFMVYLQKENIIDESGMPKERFSAEFPKEGPSILRIQQVVRGDSAAYFCASSPTDRGHHEQYFGPGTRLTVT.

The chain recombines TRBV13 with TRBJ1-1, with 8 bases that match TRBD1. The CDR3 extends over 15 amino acids. With V trimmed by 3 bases and J by 1 base, 4 bases remained unmatched. Germline V gene lookup returns CDR1 PRHDT and CDR2 FYEKMQ (reference sequence). The DNA of the CDR3 is TGTGCCAGCAGCTTTGGGGACAGGAGGAACACTGAAGCTTTCTTT. It yields the protein CASSFGDRRNTEAFF. Using reference TRBV13 and TRBJ1-1 for the parts outside the CDR3, the full variable domain is AAGVIQSPRHLIKEKRETATLKCYPIPRHDTVYWYQQGPGQDPQFLISFYEKMQSDKGSIPDRFSAQQFSDYHSELNMSSLELGDSALYFCASSFGDRRNTEAFFGQGTRLTVV.

This rearrangement joins TRBV6-2 or TRBV6-3 to TRBJ2-7; no clear D gene. V lost 2 bases and J lost 4, with 6 bases in between. Germline V CDR1 and CDR2: MNHEY, SVGEGT. This CDR3 spans 12 amino acids. The CDR3, as DNA: TGTGCCAGCAGTTACATCGGGTACGAGCAGTACTTC. Translating it yields CASSYIGYEQYF.

This clone was found a few times. The rearrangement uses TRBV3-1 (or the pseudogene TRBV3-2) and TRBJ2-7; 11 bases fit TRBD2. Germline V gene lookup returns CDR1 LGHDT and CDR2 YNNKEL (reference sequence). With V trimmed by 1 base and J by 8 bases, 7 bases remained unmatched. This CDR3 is 15 amino acids long. CDR3 DNA: TGTGCCAGCAGCCAAGGAACTAGCGGGAGTAGAAAGCAGTACTTC. Its protein is CASSQGTSGSRKQYF.

This clone was seen a single time. This CDR3 reads CASSLAAGEQYF. The CDR3 DNA is TGTGCCAGCAGTTTAGCAGCGGGGGAGCAGTACTTC. V is TRBV28 and J is TRBJ2-7; 7 bases align to TRBD2. The CDR3 spans 12 residues. V was pared by 2 bases and J by 7 bases, with 2 bases of the junction left unmatched. The germline CDR1 and CDR2 sequences are MDHEN and SYDVKM.

This chain links TRBV7-2 with TRBJ2-1; perhaps TRBD2 as D (5 bases). The length of the CDR3 is 13 residues. The germline CDR1 and CDR2 sequences are SGHTA and FQGNSA. The V gene lost 1 base and the J gene lost 7 bases, with 8 bases spanning the gap. The CDR3 region has the DNA TGTGCCAGCAGCTTAGGACGGAGGAATGAGCAGTTCTTC. The encoded protein is CASSLGRRNEQFF. Together with reference TRBV7-2 and TRBJ2-1, the CDR3 gives the full variable domain: GAGVSQSPSNKVTEKGKDVELRCDPISGHTALYWYRQSLGQGLEFLIYFQGNSAPDKSGLPSDRFSAERTGGSVSTLTIQRTQQEDSAVYLCASSLGRRNEQFFGPGTRLTVL.